The next 31 T cell receptor beta chains were all read from a single sample in a study of shared T cell receptors in the human thymus. Data came from immunoSEQ multiplex PCR; TCRdb stores just in-frame clones and leaves some out. The table lists roughly 550,000 clones, around 82% of them singletons. A further study also used this sample, focusing on human thymus T cells.

Sequences were obtained from thymocytes. These receptors all come from a boy in the first two years of life with a congenital heart defect.

V gene TRBV6-4 combines with J gene TRBJ1-5, with 8 bases lining up with TRBD1. The CDR3 is made up of 14 amino acids. Trimming at V came to 5 bases and at J to 2 bases, leaving 2 bases not matched to a gene. The V gene's germline CDR1 is MRHNA and CDR2 SNTAGT. CDR3 residues: CASSPDRGNQPQHF. CDR3 nucleotide sequence: TGTGCCAGCAGTCCGGACAGGGGCAATCAGCCCCAGCATTTT.

The chain combines TRBV7-4 with TRBJ1-2, with 7 bases aligning to TRBD1. This CDR3 is built from 15 residues. CDR1 is SGHVT and CDR2 is SQSDAQ in the germline V gene. With 3 bases clipped from V and 3 bases from J, the junction kept 7 bases outside the gene matches. The DNA for the CDR3 is TGTGCCAGCAGCTTGAGCAGGGGGTTCGACTATGGCTACACCTTC. Protein sequence: CASSLSRGFDYGYTF.

J is TRBJ2-7 and V is TRBV30; 11 nucleotides agree with TRBD2. The CDR3 spans 18 residues. The trim removed 4 bases at V and 3 bases at J, leaving 17 bases unmatched. Germline V gene lookup returns CDR1 GTSNPN and CDR2 SVGIG (reference sequence). This CDR3 reads CAWTRCLPGTSGLYEQYF. CDR3 nucleotides: TGTGCCTGGACCCGCTGCCTTCCCGGGACTAGCGGCCTCTACGAGCAGTACTTC. The full variable domain, completed using reference TRBV30 and TRBJ2-7, is SQTIHQWPATLVQPVGSPLSLECTVEGTSNPNLYWYRQAAGRGLQLLFYSVGIGQISSEVPQNLSASRPQDRQFILSSKKLLLSDSGFYLCAWTRCLPGTSGLYEQYFGPGTRLTVT.

The chain recombines TRBV7-9 with TRBJ2-7; TRBD2 matches at 7 bases. CDR1 and CDR2 from the germline V gene are SEHNR and FQNEAQ (reference sequence). The length of the CDR3 is 16 residues. V shed 2 bases, J shed 3 bases, and the junction held 10 bases outside the gene matches. The CDR3 DNA reads as TGTGCCAGCAGCTTATGTGGGGGAGGGATCCACTACGAGCAGTACTTC. Residues: CASSLCGGGIHYEQYF.

This clone was counted a few times. This rearrangement joins TRBV28 to TRBJ2-1, with 7 bases matching TRBD2. This CDR3 spans 16 amino acids. Unmatched junction bases numbered 5, after V lost 2 bases and J lost 1 base. Germline V gene data show CDR1 as MDHEN and CDR2 as SYDVKM. The CDR3 DNA reads TGTGCCAGCAGTTTAGGGGGGGTTCGTTCCTACAATGAGCAGTTCTTC. This sequence encodes CASSLGGVRSYNEQFF.

This clone was counted only a few times. This chain uses TRBV4-3 with TRBJ2-7; weak D call: TRBD1 (6 bases). The germline V gene encodes CDR1 LGHNA and CDR2 YSLEER. Trimming took off 0 bases at V and 2 bases at J, with 14 bases between the two ends. The CDR3 extends over 16 amino acids. Here the CDR3 DNA reads TGCGCCAGCAGCCAAGATAGGTTGGACAGCCCCTACGAGCAGTACTTC. Encoded protein: CASSQDRLDSPYEQYF.

V usage is TRBV5-1 and J usage is TRBJ1-1; 10 bases are a match to TRBD1. The CDR3 is 19 amino acids. Trimming took 0 bases from V and 0 from J; bases not matched to a gene: 11. Germline V lookup: CDR1 SGHRS, CDR2 YFSETQ. The CDR3 nucleotides read TGCGCCAGCAGCTTGGCCGGGACAGGGGCGTTCTTCATGAACACTGAAGCTTTCTTT. It yields the protein CASSLAGTGAFFMNTEAFF.

This chain uses TRBV4-2 with TRBJ2-3, with a possible D match to TRBD2 (5 bases). Trimming left V 4 bases short and J 14 bases short, with 16 bases between. Germline V CDR1 and CDR2: LGHNA, YNFKEQ. CDR3 size: 12 residues. The CDR3 DNA reads as TGTGCCAGCAGCCCCTCAAGGAGGACTCTGTATTTT. It encodes CASSPSRRTLYF.

The chain combines TRBV28 with TRBJ2-2; a weak D match, TRBD1 (5 bases). The CDR3 has 17 amino acids. Germline V gene data show CDR1 as MDHEN and CDR2 as SYDVKM. V was cut by 3 bases and J by 1 base, with 15 bases left in between. The CDR3 is CASSFYSWGRNTGELFF. DNA of the CDR3: TGTGCCAGCAGTTTCTACAGTTGGGGCAGGAACACCGGGGAGCTGTTTTTT.

CDR3 DNA: TGCAGCGCAAACAGGGGGCGCGAGCAGTACTTC. This sequence encodes CSANRGREQYF. The chain employs TRBV29-1 and TRBJ2-7, with 9 bases that match TRBD1. The CDR3 has 11 amino acids. V was pared by 7 bases and J by 6 bases, with 4 bases of the junction left unmatched. Germline-derived CDR1 and CDR2 are SQVTM and ANQGSEA.

The chain links TRBV6-1 to TRBJ1-2; the D gene is possibly TRBD1 (5 bases). CDR1 is MNHNS, CDR2 SASEGT, per germline. V gave up 6 bases and J gave up 1 base, with 12 bases separating them. The CDR3 sequence is 14 residues long. CDR3 coding DNA: TGTGCCAGCAGGGCGGGGGACGATAACTATGGCTACACCTTC. Translated: CASRAGDDNYGYTF.

V usage is TRBV5-4 and J usage is TRBJ2-2, with 8 nucleotides matching TRBD2. The CDR3 length is 19 residues. CDR1 is SGHNT, CDR2 YYREEE, per germline (reference sequence). The junction had 15 bases not matched to a gene; V was cut back by 0 bases and J by 5 bases. CDR3 in DNA: TGTGCCAGCAGCTTGGGTGGGACTAGGGCCCCGGTGAGGACCGGGGAGCTGTTTTTT. This sequence encodes CASSLGGTRAPVRTGELFF.

This chain joins TRBV4-2 and TRBJ2-7; possibly TRBD2 for D (5 bases). Trimming pared 4 bases from V and 0 bases from J, leaving 13 bases between. The CDR3 is 15 amino acids. Germline CDR1 and CDR2: LGHNA and YNFKEQ. CDR3 amino acids: CASSPSDYSSYEQYF. The CDR3 DNA sequence: TGTGCCAGCAGCCCCTCTGACTATAGCTCCTACGAGCAGTACTTC.

This sequence joins TRBV18 and TRBJ2-7; TRBD1 agrees at 9 bases. CDR1 and CDR2 (germline): KGHSH, LQKENI. With V trimmed by 5 bases and J by 3 bases, 11 bases remained unmatched. The CDR3 contains 16 residues. DNA of the CDR3: TGTGCCAGCTCATCTGAGACAACAGGGGGCGGCTACGAGCAGTACTTC. Protein product: CASSSETTGGGYEQYF.

The chain employs TRBV5-1 and TRBJ2-7, with 14 bases aligning to TRBD2. Trimming removed 2 bases from V and 10 bases from J; junction bases left unmatched: 11. The CDR3 is 16 residues long. Germline V CDR1 and CDR2: SGHRS, YFSETQ. This chain's CDR3 is CASSFDRTSGRPLQYF. The CDR3 nucleotides are TGCGCCAGCAGCTTCGACAGGACTAGCGGGAGGCCCCTACAGTACTTC.

The rearrangement links TRBV4-1 to TRBJ1-1; D is ambiguous. Trimming stripped 0 bases from V and 0 bases from J, with 8 bases between. The CDR3 spans 15 residues. Looked up from germline, CDR1 is MGHRA and CDR2 is YSYEKL. The CDR3 is CASSQDLGLNTEAFF. The CDR3 DNA reads TGCGCCAGCAGCCAAGATCTAGGATTGAACACTGAAGCTTTCTTT.

J is TRBJ2-1 and V is TRBV9, with 10 bases lining up with TRBD2. Germline V CDR1 and CDR2: SGDLS, YYNGEE. The CDR3 runs to 15 residues. J lost 5 bases, V lost 0 bases, and 2 bases had no gene match. DNA of the CDR3: TGTGCCAGCAGCGTAGCGGGGACTAGCGACAATGAGCAGTTCTTC. Its translation is CASSVAGTSDNEQFF. Looking up the rest from reference TRBV9 and TRBJ2-1 gives the full variable domain: DSGVTQTPKHLITATGQRVTLRCSPRSGDLSVYWYQQSLDQGLQFLIQYYNGEERAKGNILERFSAQQFPDLHSELNLSSLELGDSALYFCASSVAGTSDNEQFFGPGTRLTVL.

The genes are TRBV19 and TRBJ2-7; D uncertain. The V end was cut by 9 bases, the J end by 3 bases, with 12 bases between. The CDR3 loop spans 12 amino acids. Germline V gene sequence: CDR1 LNHDA, CDR2 SQIVND (reference sequence). The CDR3 spells CASRGEDYEQYF. For the CDR3, the DNA is TGTGCCAGCCGAGGAGAAGACTACGAGCAGTACTTC.

The V call is TRBV28, the J call TRBJ2-5; 9 nucleotides line up with TRBD2. Germline trimming cut 4 bases from V and 5 bases from J; bases unmatched to any gene: 11. The CDR3 is 16 amino acids. Germline V lookup: CDR1 MDHEN, CDR2 SYDVKM. The CDR3 sequence is CASSYDLAGAGETQYF. The CDR3 DNA follows: TGTGCCAGCAGTTACGATTTAGCGGGAGCCGGGGAGACCCAGTACTTC.

The chain links TRBV4-1 to TRBJ1-2, with 9 bases lining up with TRBD1. From germline, CDR1 is MGHRA and CDR2 YSYEKL. The length of the CDR3 is 15 residues. The junction had 2 bases not matched to a gene; V was cut back by 0 bases and J by 3 bases. CDR3: CASSQEQGAYYGYTF. The CDR3 region has the DNA TGCGCCAGCAGCCAAGAACAGGGGGCGTACTATGGCTACACCTTC.

V and J are TRBV28 and TRBJ1-1; the D gene is possibly TRBD1 (5 bases). CDR1 MDHEN and CDR2 SYDVKM come from the germline V gene. CDR3 length equals 12 residues. V lost 6 bases and J lost 6, with 11 bases in between. CDR3 region: CASSHDSPEAFF. The CDR3 DNA sequence: TGTGCCAGCAGCCACGACAGTCCTGAAGCTTTCTTT. Combining the CDR3 with reference TRBV28 and TRBJ1-1 gives the whole variable domain DVKVTQSSRYLVKRTGEKVFLECVQDMDHENMFWYRQDPGLGLRLIYFSYDVKMKEKGDIPEGYSVSREKKERFSLILESASTNQTSMYLCASSHDSPEAFFGQGTRLTVV.

The chain combines TRBV28 with TRBJ1-2, with D perhaps TRBD1 (6 bases). The CDR3 has 13 amino acids. Germline V CDR1 and CDR2: MDHEN, SYDVKM. Trimming stripped 5 bases from V and 5 bases from J, with 12 bases between. CDR3 DNA sequence: TGTGCCAGCAGTCTAACAGGGCTTTATGGCTACACCTTC. Translating gives CASSLTGLYGYTF.

The chain is built from TRBV5-4 and TRBJ2-1; TRBD2 is a possible D gene (6 bases). Germline values: CDR1 SGHNT, CDR2 YYREEE (reference sequence). Trimming left V 0 bases short and J 7 bases short, with 14 bases between. The CDR3 runs 15 residues. This chain's CDR3 is CASSLGDWEVNEQFF. The CDR3 DNA reads TGTGCCAGCAGCTTGGGAGACTGGGAGGTTAATGAGCAGTTCTTC.

The chain links TRBV4-3 to TRBJ2-3, with 9 bases fitting TRBD2. This CDR3 has 17 amino acids. Germline values: CDR1 LGHNA, CDR2 YSLEER. V gave up 3 bases and J gave up 2 bases; unmatched junction bases: 9. The CDR3 sequence: CASSHAAGGQTTDTQYF. The CDR3 nucleotides read TGCGCCAGCAGCCATGCAGCGGGAGGACAGACCACAGATACGCAGTATTTT.

The V call is TRBV5-6, the J call TRBJ2-7; TRBD1 might be the D (5 bases). Trimming pared 0 bases from V and 4 bases from J, leaving 11 bases between. Germline V gene data show CDR1 as SGHDT and CDR2 as YYEEEE. The CDR3 runs to 14 residues. As DNA, the CDR3 is TGTGCCAGCAGCTTGGGCCGTAGGGGTTACGAGCAGTACTTC. It encodes CASSLGRRGYEQYF.

This chain joins TRBV28 and TRBJ2-6; tentatively, D is TRBD2 (5 bases). This CDR3 is 15 amino acids long. CDR1 is MDHEN and CDR2 is SYDVKM in the germline V gene. With 5 bases removed from V and 3 bases from J, the gap between germline ends came to 11 bases. For the CDR3, the DNA is TGTGCCAGCAGTCCTAGGGAGATTGGGGCCAACGTCCTGACTTTC. It codes for CASSPREIGANVLTF.

The V call is TRBV5-1, the J call TRBJ2-5; tentatively, D is TRBD2 (5 bases). Germline CDR1 SGHRS, CDR2 YFSETQ. This CDR3 contains 15 residues. Deletions cut 0 bases from V and 4 bases from J, with 13 bases between. CDR3: CASSLERAFRETQYF. The CDR3, as DNA: TGCGCCAGCAGCTTGGAGAGGGCCTTTAGAGAGACCCAGTACTTC.

The chain uses TRBV11-1 and TRBJ2-3, with TRBD2 matching over 8 bases. Germline CDR1 reads SGHAT; CDR2 reads FQDESV (reference sequence). V dropped 5 bases and J dropped 4; count of bases not matched to a gene: 8. The CDR3 extends over 15 amino acids. Here the CDR3 reads CASSRNREGPDTQYF. CDR3 DNA: TGTGCCAGCAGCCGGAACCGGGAGGGCCCAGATACGCAGTATTTT.

The rearrangement joins TRBV27 to TRBJ1-5; 7 nucleotides match TRBD1. The CDR3 extends over 16 amino acids. CDR1 MNHEY and CDR2 SMNVEV come from the germline V gene (reference sequence). V was clipped by 2 bases and J by 6 bases; unmatched bases: 10. CDR3 DNA sequence: TGTGCCAGCAGTTTAGTGGGCGACAGGGTGGGTCAGCCCCAGCATTTT. Translating gives CASSLVGDRVGQPQHF.

This clone was counted only a few times. This chain uses TRBV2 with TRBJ1-2, with 7 positions matching TRBD1. Germline CDR1 is SNHLY and CDR2 is FYNNEI. V trimming: 6 bases; J trimming: 10 bases; junction bases outside the gene matches: 20. CDR3 length: 16 residues. The CDR3 sequence: CASSHPRAAPDRIYTF. CDR3 DNA sequence: TGTGCCAGCAGCCATCCTCGGGCCGCCCCGGACAGGATCTACACCTTC. The full variable domain, with the rest looked up from reference TRBV2 and TRBJ1-2, is EPEVTQTPSHQVTQMGQEVILRCVPISNHLYFYWYRQILGQKVEFLVSFYNNEISEKSEIFDDQFSVERPDGSNFTLKIRSTKLEDSAMYFCASSHPRAAPDRIYTFGSGTRLTVV.

The rearrangement joins TRBV10-2 to TRBJ2-1, with 12 bases identical to TRBD2. Unmatched junction bases numbered 13, after V lost 10 bases and J lost 0 bases. Germline V CDR1 and CDR2: WSHSY, SAAADI. The CDR3 sequence is 18 residues long. CDR3 nucleotide sequence: TGCGCCACCGAGACTAGCGGGAGCGGGAGGGGCTCCTACAATGAGCAGTTCTTC. Its translation: CATETSGSGRGSYNEQFF.